This paragraph reports one T cell receptor (beta chain). Original analysis: Reference gene primer amplification gave nucleated cell count estimates. Produced via immunoSEQ multiplex PCR; TCRdb's table is partial and in-frame only. The V and J calls and the clone size are those of that table, but D and trimming were determined from the DNA. The sample lists hundreds of thousands of clones, 90% occurring once. Adults between roughly 18 and 90 years of age took part from 24 US areas. Assignment of participants to cohorts was predicated upon participant-reported clinical history. This sample was included in a study of blood T cell repertoires in COVID-19. Study-level background: Researchers got acute and convalescent COVID-19 samples from the United States, Italy and Spain.

The CDR3 is 13 amino acids. Trimming took 4 bases from V and 5 from J, leaving 12 bases between them. CDR1 is SGDLS and CDR2 is YYNGEE in the germline V gene. The sequence was obtained from a woman between 18 and 29 years old with acute COVID-19. The chain is built from TRBV9 and TRBJ1-1; no firm D call. Sequenced: PBMCs or T cells enriched from blood (not recorded which). CDR3 amino acids: CASSHGSGTEAFF. The DNA for the CDR3 is TGTGCCAGCAGCCACGGGAGCGGGACTGAAGCTTTCTTT.